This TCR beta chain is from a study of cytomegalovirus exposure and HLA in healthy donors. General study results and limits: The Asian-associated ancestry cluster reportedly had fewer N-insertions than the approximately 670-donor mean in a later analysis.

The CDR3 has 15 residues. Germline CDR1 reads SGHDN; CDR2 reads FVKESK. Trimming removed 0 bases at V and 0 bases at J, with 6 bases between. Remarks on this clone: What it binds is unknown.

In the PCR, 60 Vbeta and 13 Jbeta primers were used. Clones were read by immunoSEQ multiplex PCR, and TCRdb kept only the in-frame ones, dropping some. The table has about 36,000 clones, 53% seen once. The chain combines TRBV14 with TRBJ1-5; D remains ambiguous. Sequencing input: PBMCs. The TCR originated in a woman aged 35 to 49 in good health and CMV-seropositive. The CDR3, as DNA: TGTGCCAGCAGCCAAGACAGGAATAGCAATCAGCCCCAGCATTTT. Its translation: CASSQDRNSNQPQHF.